This TCR beta chain was identified in a study of blood T cell repertoires in COVID-19. Study summary: Collection of acute and convalescent COVID-19 samples took place in the United States, Italy and Spain. PBMCs, B-cell-depleted T cells, or T cells provided the cDNA or gDNA that made up the material.

Per the original data handling: Amplification with reference gene primers provided the estimates of nucleated cell counts. This table comes from immunoSEQ multiplex PCR, and its TCRdb copy is limited to in-frame clones, with some not included. The DNA gave D and trimming, while V, J and clone size come from that table. The repertoire consists of 98,000 or so clones, with approximately 85% occurring once and the leading ten covering roughly 2.5%. The CDR3 extends over 15 amino acids. Germline CDR1 reads MNHEY; CDR2 reads SVGAGI. Regarding this clone: Sequence at one end of the junction differs from germline and may be a read error.

The sample was peripheral blood. The chain couples TRBV6-5 to TRBJ1-4, with a possible D match to TRBD1 (6 bases). The TCR sequence derives from a human donor in a cohort sampled during active COVID-19. The CDR3 is CASSYLTGNLEKLFF. Here the CDR3 DNA reads TGTGCCAGCAGCTACTTAACAGGGAACCTTGAAAAACTGTTTTTT.